This T cell receptor (beta chain) was recorded in a study of graft-versus-host responses after intestinal transplantation. Study information: Every recipient had anti-thymocyte globulin induction and around 3 years of tacrolimus plus steroids. General study results and limits: An association linked early post-transplant HvG declines with peak circulating GvH clone levels. Individuals carrying graft-donor T cell macrochimerism showed high graft-versus-host to host-versus-graft clonal ratios in allografts.

Repertoires were generated with immunoSEQ multiplex PCR, while TCRdb's copy carries only in-frame clones and drops some. The repertoire holds roughly 62,000 clones, with about 93% as singletons. The CDR3 has 12 residues. V lost 5 bases and J 8 bases, leaving 12 bases between the germline ends. CDR1 is MDHEN, CDR2 SYDVKM, per germline. For this clone: The antigen is undetermined.

The material was PBMCs, obtained 118 days after intestinal transplantation. The chain links TRBV28 to TRBJ1-1; perhaps TRBD1 as D (6 bases). The origin of this receptor is a human patient who received an intestinal transplant, so some T cells may come from the graft donor. The CDR3: CASSITGTEAFF. In DNA, the CDR3 is TGTGCCAGCAGTATCACCGGGACAGAAGCTTTCTTT.